Listed below are T cell receptor beta chains from one sample, sequenced in a study of glioma-infiltrating T cells after dendritic cell vaccination. The method was immunoSEQ multiplex PCR; TCRdb's version includes in-frame clones alone and lacks a portion of them. The data contain about 46,000 clones, about 89% of them seen just once; the ten biggest clones take up roughly 5.4%. Sample: blood, taken after dendritic cell vaccination. The receptors shown here come from a human donor with glioblastoma. Each CDR3 is given with its conserved first and last residue. The order of the fields is CDR3 protein, CDR3 DNA, V gene, D gene, J gene, clone size. The D gene is left open where the match is weak. A row's size may be missing; if present it is once, few, many or a size class.

CDR3 protein: CASSSGIANEQFF
CDR3 DNA: TGTGCCAGTAGTAGCGGGATTGCTAATGAGCAGTTCTTC
V gene: TRBV19
D gene: -
J gene: TRBJ2-1
clone size: -

CDR3 protein: CASNLDRQGRNYGYTF
CDR3 DNA: TGTGCCAGCAACCTTGACAGGCAGGGCCGAAACTATGGCTACACCTTC
V gene: TRBV9
D gene: -
J gene: TRBJ1-2
clone size: -

CDR3 protein: CASSQQQGITDTQYF
CDR3 DNA: TGTGCCAGCAGCCAGCAACAGGGGATCACAGATACGCAGTATTTT
V gene: TRBV4-2
D gene: TRBD1
J gene: TRBJ2-3
clone size: -

CDR3 protein: CAWRGPDRWTGELFF
CDR3 DNA: TGTGCCTGGAGGGGGCCGGACAGGTGGACCGGGGAGCTGTTTTTT
V gene: TRBV30
D gene: TRBD1
J gene: TRBJ2-2
clone size: -

CDR3 protein: CASSGTGGNQPQHF
CDR3 DNA: TGTGCCAGTAGTGGGACAGGGGGTAATCAGCCCCAGCATTTT
V gene: TRBV19
D gene: TRBD1
J gene: TRBJ1-5
clone size: -

CDR3 protein: CASSLGSSQGGNEQFF
CDR3 DNA: TGTGCCAGCAGCTTAGGAAGTTCACAGGGGGGAAATGAGCAGTTCTTC
V gene: TRBV7-3
D gene: TRBD1
J gene: TRBJ2-1
clone size: -

CDR3 protein: CSGTVNYEQYF
CDR3 DNA: TGCAGTGGGACAGTCAACTACGAGCAGTACTTC
V gene: TRBV20-1
D gene: -
J gene: TRBJ2-7
clone size: -

CDR3 protein: CASSSRPYSNQPQHF
CDR3 DNA: TGTGCCAGTAGTAGCAGGCCGTATAGCAATCAGCCCCAGCATTTT
V gene: TRBV19
D gene: -
J gene: TRBJ1-5
clone size: few

CDR3 protein: CAISPGTSGTYNEQFF
CDR3 DNA: TGTGCCATCAGTCCCGGGACTAGCGGGACTTACAATGAGCAGTTCTTC
V gene: TRBV10-3
D gene: TRBD2
J gene: TRBJ2-1
clone size: -

CDR3 protein: CASRPYRTSAQETQYF
CDR3 DNA: TGTGCCAGCAGACCTTATCGGACTAGCGCCCAAGAGACCCAGTACTTC
V gene: TRBV2
D gene: TRBD2
J gene: TRBJ2-5
clone size: -

CDR3 protein: CASSGRSEQFF
CDR3 DNA: TGTGCCAGCTCTGGGAGGAGTGAGCAGTTCTTC
V gene: TRBV2
D gene: -
J gene: TRBJ2-1
clone size: -

CDR3 protein: CASSLEGAGTDTQYF
CDR3 DNA: TGTGCCAGCAGCTTAGAGGGGGCCGGCACAGATACGCAGTATTTT
V gene: TRBV5-6
D gene: TRBD1
J gene: TRBJ2-3
clone size: -

CDR3 protein: CASSELVGGSGGYTF
CDR3 DNA: TGTGCCAGCAGTGAATTAGTCGGGGGGTCGGGTGGCTACACCTTC
V gene: TRBV6-1
D gene: -
J gene: TRBJ1-2
clone size: -

CDR3 protein: CASSLMTGGFTGELFF
CDR3 DNA: TGCGCCAGCAGCTTGATGACAGGGGGCTTTACCGGGGAGCTGTTTTTT
V gene: TRBV5-1
D gene: TRBD1
J gene: TRBJ2-2
clone size: -

CDR3 protein: CASSFGLAKFNEQFF
CDR3 DNA: TGTGCCAGCAGCTTTGGACTAGCGAAGTTCAATGAGCAGTTCTTC
V gene: TRBV7-9
D gene: TRBD2
J gene: TRBJ2-1
clone size: few

CDR3 protein: CASRRESGNTIYF
CDR3 DNA: TGTGCCAGCAGGCGGGAGTCTGGAAACACCATATATTTT
V gene: TRBV27
D gene: -
J gene: TRBJ1-3
clone size: -

CDR3 protein: CASSQLRTGEAFF
CDR3 DNA: TGTGCCAGCAGCCAGCTCAGGACAGGCGAAGCTTTCTTT
V gene: TRBV14
D gene: TRBD1
J gene: TRBJ1-1
clone size: once